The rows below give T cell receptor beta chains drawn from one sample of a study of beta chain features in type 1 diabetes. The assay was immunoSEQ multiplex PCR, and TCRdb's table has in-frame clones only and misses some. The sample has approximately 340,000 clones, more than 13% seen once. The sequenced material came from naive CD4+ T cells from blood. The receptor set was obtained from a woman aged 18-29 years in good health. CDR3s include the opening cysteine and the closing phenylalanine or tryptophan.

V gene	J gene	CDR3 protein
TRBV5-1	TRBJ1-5	CASSFSGNQPQHF
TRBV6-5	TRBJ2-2	CASCSLAGVTGELFF
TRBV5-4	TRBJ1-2	CASSLIQSSDYGYTF
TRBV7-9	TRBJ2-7	CASSLAQRFTYEQYF
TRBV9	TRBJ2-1	CASSVEMVAGMSNEQFF
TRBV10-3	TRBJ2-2	CAIMGQGNLGELFF
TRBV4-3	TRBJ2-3	CASSRYRTGESTDTQYF
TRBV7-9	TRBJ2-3	CASSPRGGSTDTQYF
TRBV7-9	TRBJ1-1	CASSPSGVNTEAFF
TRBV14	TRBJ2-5	CASSVRLAGVIETQYF
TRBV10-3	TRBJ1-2	CAISDNRVAYGYTF
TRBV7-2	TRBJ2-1	CASSPKNVEQFF
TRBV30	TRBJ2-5	CAWIQGIVGTQYF
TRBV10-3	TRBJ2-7	CAISSGGVISTQYF
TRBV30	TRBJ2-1	CAWRSGRGLGYNEQFF
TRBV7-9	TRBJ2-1	CASSLARRGYEQFF
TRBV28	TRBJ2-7	CASVQDMPYEQYF
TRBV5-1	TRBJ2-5	CASSAREPPRKETQYF
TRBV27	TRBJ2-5	CASRTQGVRTQYF
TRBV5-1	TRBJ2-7	CASSLALVDEQYF
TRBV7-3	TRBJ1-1	CASSLISRGEAFF
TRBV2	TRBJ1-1	CASRSNGQGGTEAFF
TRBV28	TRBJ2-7	CASTSGNRGHEQYF
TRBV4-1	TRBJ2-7	CASSQDREAGVPYEQYF
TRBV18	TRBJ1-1	CASSGQSALNTEAFF
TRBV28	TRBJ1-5	CASSTPVAGVSRQPQHF
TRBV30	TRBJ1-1	CAWRTGVGNTEAFF
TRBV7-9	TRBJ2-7	CASSFGGTGEQYF
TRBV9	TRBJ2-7	CASSTNPGTDYEQYF
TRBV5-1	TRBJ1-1	CASFIGANTEAFF
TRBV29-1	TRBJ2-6	CSVGTGRRGANVLTF
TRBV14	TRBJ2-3	CASSRAGLITDTQYF
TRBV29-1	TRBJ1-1	CSVVGLNMNTEAFF
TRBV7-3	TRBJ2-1	CASSAAPRASGNEQFF
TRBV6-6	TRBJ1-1	CASSSSDRNTEAFF
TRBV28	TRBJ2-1	CASRTSGTNEQFF
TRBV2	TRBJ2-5	CATTSVEGGNRETQYF
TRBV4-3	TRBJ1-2	CASSQTRRGSSNYGYTF
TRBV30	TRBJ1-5	CAWSRQGNQPQHF
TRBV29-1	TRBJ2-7	CSVGSSYEQYF
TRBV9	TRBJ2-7	CASSVVAGGAYEQYF
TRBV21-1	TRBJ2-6	CASRHNQGSGANVLTF
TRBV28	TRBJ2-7	CASSSQGSGVHLPYEQYF
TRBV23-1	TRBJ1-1	CASSGTGGRITEAFF
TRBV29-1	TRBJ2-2	CSVARQQRELFF
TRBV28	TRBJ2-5	CASSSPGVKTQYF
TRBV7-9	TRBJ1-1	CASSLEGGTGRLFF
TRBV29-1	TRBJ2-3	CSGRDRSVGTDTQYF
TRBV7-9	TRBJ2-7	CASSPPRVLSEQYF
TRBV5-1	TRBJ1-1	CASSLDGATEAFF
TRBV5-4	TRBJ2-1	CASTDRSSYNEQFF
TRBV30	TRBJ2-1	CAWSLTSGRAHEQFF
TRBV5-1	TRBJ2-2	CASSLRAGGSTGELFF
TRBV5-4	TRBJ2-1	CASSSGYNEQFF
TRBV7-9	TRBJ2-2	CASSLSGTATTGELFF
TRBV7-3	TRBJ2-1	CASSLGLGLPYNEQFF
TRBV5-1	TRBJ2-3	CASGGRTGNVPDTQYF
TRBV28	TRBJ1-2	CASRPGTGNYGYTF
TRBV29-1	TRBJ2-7	CSVDLDRGYEQYF